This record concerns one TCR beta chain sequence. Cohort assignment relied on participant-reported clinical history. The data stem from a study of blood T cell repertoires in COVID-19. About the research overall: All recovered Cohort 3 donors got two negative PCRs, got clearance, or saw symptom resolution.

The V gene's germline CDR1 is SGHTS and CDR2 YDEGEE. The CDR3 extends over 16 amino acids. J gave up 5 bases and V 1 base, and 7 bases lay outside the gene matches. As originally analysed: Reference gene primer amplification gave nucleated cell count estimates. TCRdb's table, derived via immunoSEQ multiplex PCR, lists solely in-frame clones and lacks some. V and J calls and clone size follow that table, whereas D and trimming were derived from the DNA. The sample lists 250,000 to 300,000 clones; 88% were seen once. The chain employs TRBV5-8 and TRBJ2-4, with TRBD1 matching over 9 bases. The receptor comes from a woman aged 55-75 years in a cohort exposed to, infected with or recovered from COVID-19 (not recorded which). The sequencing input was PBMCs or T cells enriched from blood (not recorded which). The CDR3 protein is CASSLSGTGWQNIQYF. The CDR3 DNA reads TGTGCCAGCAGCTTGAGTGGGACAGGGTGGCAAAACATTCAGTACTTC.